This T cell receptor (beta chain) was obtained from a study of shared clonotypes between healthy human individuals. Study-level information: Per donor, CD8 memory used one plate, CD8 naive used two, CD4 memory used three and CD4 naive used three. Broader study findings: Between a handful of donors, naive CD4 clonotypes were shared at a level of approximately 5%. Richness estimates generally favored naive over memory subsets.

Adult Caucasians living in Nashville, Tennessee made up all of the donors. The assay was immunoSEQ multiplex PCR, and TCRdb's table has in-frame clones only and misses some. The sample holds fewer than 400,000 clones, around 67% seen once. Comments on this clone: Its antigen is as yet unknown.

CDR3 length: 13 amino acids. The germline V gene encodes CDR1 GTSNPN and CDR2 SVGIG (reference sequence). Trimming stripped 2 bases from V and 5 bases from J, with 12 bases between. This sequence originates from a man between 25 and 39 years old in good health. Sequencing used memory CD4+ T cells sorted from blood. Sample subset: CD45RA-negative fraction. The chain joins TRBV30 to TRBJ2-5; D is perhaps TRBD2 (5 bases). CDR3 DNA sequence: TGTGCCTGGAGTAAGAGGGAAGGGGAGACCCAGTACTTC. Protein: CAWSKREGETQYF.